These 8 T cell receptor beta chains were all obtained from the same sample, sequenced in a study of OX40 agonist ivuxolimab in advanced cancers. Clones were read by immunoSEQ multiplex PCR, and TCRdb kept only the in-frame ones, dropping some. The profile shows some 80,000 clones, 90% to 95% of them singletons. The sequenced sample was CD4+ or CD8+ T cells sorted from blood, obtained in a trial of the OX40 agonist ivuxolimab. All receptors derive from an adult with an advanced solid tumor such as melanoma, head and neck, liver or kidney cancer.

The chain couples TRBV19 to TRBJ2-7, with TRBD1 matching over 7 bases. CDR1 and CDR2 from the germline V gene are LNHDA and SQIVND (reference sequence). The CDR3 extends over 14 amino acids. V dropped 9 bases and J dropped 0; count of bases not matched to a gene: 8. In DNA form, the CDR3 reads TGTGCCAGCAATAGGGGGCTGTCCTCCTACGAGCAGTACTTC. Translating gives CASNRGLSSYEQYF.

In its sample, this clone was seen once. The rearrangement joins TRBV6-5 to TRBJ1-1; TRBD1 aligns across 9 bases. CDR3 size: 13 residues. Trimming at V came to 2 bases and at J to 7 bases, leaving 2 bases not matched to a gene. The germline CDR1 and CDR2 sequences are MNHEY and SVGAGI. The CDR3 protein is CASSYADRGEAFF. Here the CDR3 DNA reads TGTGCCAGCAGTTACGCGGACAGGGGTGAAGCTTTCTTT.

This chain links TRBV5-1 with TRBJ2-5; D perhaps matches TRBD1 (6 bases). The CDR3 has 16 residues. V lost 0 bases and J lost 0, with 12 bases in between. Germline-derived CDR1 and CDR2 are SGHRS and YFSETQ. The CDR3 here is CASSLVGGSDQETQYF. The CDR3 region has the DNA TGCGCCAGCAGCTTGGTAGGGGGTTCGGACCAAGAGACCCAGTACTTC.

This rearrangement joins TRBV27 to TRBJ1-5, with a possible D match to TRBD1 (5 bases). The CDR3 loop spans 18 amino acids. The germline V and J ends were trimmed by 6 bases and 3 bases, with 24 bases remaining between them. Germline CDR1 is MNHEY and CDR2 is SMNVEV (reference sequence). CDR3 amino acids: CASRMSSGFLGLNQPQHF. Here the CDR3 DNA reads TGTGCCAGCAGGATGTCCTCAGGGTTTCTAGGCCTCAATCAGCCCCAGCATTTT.

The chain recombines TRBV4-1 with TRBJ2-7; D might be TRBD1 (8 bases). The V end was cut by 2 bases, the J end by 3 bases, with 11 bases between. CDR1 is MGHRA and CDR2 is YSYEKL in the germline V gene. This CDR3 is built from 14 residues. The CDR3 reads CASSQNRGGYEQYF. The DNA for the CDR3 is TGCGCCAGCAGCCAAAACAGGGGGGGCTACGAGCAGTACTTC.

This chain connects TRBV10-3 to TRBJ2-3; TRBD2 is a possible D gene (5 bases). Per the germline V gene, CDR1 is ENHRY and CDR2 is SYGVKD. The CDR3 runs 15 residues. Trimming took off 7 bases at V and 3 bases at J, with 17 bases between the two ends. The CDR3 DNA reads TGTGCCATCACCGAGGACTCATCAGGTACAGATACGCAGTATTTT. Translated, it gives CAITEDSSGTDTQYF.

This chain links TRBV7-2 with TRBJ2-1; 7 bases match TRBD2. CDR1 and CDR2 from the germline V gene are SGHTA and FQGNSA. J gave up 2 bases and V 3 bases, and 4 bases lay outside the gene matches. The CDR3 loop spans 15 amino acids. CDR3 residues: CASSLGGGAYNEQFF. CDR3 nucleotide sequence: TGTGCCAGCAGCTTGGGCGGGGGTGCCTACAATGAGCAGTTCTTC.

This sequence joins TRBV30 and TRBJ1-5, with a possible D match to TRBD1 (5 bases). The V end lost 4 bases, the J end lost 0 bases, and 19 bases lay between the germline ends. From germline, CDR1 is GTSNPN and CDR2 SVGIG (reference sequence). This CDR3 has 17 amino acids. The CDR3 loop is CAWKGPGREYSNQPQHF. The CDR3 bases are TGTGCCTGGAAGGGGCCAGGGAGAGAGTATAGCAATCAGCCCCAGCATTTT.